The sequence of this TCR beta chain was determined in a study of blood T cell repertoires in COVID-19. Across the whole study: Donors in the United States, Italy and Spain gave samples during acute or convalescent COVID-19. The cDNA or gDNA used as material had been derived from T cells, B-cell-depleted T cells, or PBMCs.

V was pared by 0 bases and J by 6 bases, with 2 bases of the junction left unmatched. Germline CDR1 is SGDLS and CDR2 is YYNGEE. CDR3 size: 14 residues. In the study's own analysis: Nucleated cell number was recorded as an estimate derived from reference gene primer amplification. Some clones are missing from TCRdb's copy, which holds only in-frame ones; the method was immunoSEQ multiplex PCR. D and trimming come from the DNA, and the V and J calls and clone size come from that table. This sample yields roughly 500,000 clones, of which 89% are seen a single time; 0.9% belongs to the top ten. The Seattle site enrolled patients during active infection and followed them longitudinally. This clone came up once. This sample also contains other DNA sequences that code for the same CDR3.

V usage is TRBV9 and J usage is TRBJ2-3, with 9 positions matching TRBD2. Sequencing input: peripheral blood. The sequence came from a man aged 18-30 years with COVID-19, enrolled during active disease. CDR3 residues: CASSVGLAGDTQYF. CDR3 DNA: TGTGCCAGCAGCGTAGGTCTAGCGGGGGATACGCAGTATTTT.